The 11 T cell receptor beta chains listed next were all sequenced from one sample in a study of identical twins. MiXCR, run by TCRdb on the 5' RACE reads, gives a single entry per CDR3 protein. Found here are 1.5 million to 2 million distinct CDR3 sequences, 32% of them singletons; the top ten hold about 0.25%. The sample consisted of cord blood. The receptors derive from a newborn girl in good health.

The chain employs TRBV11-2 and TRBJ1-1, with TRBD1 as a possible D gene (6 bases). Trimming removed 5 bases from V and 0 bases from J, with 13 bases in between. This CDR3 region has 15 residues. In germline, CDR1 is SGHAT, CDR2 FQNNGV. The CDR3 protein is CASSPITGLNTEAFF. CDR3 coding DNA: TGTGCCAGCAGCCCCATCACAGGGTTGAACACTGAAGCTTTCTTT.

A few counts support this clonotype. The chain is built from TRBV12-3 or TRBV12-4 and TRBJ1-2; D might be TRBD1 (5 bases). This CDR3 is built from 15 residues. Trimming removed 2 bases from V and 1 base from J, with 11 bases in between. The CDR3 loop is CASSLWGKDNYGYTF. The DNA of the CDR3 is TGTGCCAGCAGTTTATGGGGGAAGGATAACTATGGCTACACCTTC.

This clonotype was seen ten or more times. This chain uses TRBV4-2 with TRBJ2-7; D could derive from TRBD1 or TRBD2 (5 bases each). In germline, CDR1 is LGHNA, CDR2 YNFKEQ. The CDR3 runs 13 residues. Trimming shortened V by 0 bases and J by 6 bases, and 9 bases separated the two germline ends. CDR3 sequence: CASSQEFGGEQYF. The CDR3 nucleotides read TGTGCCAGCAGCCAAGAGTTTGGGGGCGAGCAGTACTTC.

The CDR3 sequence is CSARSGGAGNQPQHF. CDR3 DNA sequence: TGCAGTGCTAGAAGCGGGGGCGCGGGGAATCAGCCCCAGCATTTT. This sequence joins TRBV20-1 and TRBJ1-5, with a weak D call TRBD1 (6 bases). Germline V gene data show CDR1 as DFQATT and CDR2 as SNEGSKA (reference sequence). The V gene lost 2 bases and the J gene lost 4 bases, with 15 bases spanning the gap. The CDR3 sequence is 15 residues long.

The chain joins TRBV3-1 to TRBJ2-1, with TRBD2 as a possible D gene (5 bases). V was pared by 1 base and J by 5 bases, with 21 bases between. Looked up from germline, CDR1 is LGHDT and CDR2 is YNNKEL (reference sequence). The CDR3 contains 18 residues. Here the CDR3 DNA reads TGTGCCAGCAGCCAAGGCCCCTCACTAGGGAAAGTTGACAATGAGCAGTTCTTC. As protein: CASSQGPSLGKVDNEQFF.

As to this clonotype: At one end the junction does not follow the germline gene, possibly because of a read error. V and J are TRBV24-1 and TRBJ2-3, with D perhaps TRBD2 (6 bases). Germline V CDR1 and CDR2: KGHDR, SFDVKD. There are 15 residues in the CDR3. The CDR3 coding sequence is TGTGCCACCAGTGGAGCTAGCGCGAGCATAGATACGCAGTATTTT. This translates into CATSGASASIDTQYF.

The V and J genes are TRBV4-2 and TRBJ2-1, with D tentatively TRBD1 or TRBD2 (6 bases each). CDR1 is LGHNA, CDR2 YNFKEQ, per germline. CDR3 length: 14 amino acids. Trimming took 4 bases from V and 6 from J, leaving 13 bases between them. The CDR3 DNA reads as TGTGCCAGCAGCCCAGGGGCGGGGTGCAATGAGCAGTTCTTC. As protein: CASSPGAGCNEQFF.

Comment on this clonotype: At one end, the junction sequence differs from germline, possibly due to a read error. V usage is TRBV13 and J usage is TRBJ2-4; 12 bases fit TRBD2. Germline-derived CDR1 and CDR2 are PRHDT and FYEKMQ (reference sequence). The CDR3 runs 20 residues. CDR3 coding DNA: TGTGCCAGCAGCTTAGAGGGCCGACTAGCGGGAGTAGGGGCCAAAAGCATTCAGTACTTC. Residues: CASSLEGRLAGVGAKSIQYF.

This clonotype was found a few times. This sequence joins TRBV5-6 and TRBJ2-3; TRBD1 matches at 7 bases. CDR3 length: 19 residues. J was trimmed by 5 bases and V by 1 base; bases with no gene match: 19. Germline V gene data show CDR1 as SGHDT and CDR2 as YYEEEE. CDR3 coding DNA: TGTGCCAGCAGCTTGTTCGGTTTGCCCGGGACAGCACGGAAAGATACGCAGTATTTT. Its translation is CASSLFGLPGTARKDTQYF.

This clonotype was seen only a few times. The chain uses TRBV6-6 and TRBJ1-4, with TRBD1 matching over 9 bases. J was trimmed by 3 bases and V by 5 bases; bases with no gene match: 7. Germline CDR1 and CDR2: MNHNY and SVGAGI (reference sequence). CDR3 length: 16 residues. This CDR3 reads CASSPRGQGPNEKLFF. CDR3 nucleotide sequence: TGTGCCAGCAGTCCCCGCGGACAGGGGCCTAATGAAAAACTGTTTTTT.

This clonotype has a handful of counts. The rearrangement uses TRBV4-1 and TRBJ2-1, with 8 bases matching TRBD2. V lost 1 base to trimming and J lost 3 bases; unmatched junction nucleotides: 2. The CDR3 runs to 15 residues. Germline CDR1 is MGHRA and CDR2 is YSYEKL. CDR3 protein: CASSQAGGLYNEQFF. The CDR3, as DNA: TGCGCCAGCAGCCAAGCGGGGGGGCTCTACAATGAGCAGTTCTTC.